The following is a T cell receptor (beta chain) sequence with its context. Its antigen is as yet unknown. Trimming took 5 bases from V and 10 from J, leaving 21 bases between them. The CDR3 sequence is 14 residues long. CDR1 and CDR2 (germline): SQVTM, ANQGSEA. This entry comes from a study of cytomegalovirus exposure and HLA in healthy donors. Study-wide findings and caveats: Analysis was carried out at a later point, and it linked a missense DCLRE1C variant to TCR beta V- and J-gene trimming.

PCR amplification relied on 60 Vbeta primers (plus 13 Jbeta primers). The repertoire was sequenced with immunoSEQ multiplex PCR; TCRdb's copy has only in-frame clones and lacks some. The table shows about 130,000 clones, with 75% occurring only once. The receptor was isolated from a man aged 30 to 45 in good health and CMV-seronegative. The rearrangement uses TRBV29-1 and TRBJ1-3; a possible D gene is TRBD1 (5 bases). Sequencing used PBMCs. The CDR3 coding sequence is TGCAGCGTTCAACCCCCAGGGTCAAGCGAAACCATATATTTT. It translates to CSVQPPGSSETIYF.